The 5 T cell receptor beta chains listed next were all sequenced from one sample in a study of a mutant IDH1 vaccine in newly diagnosed glioma. Time point indicated: week 35, safety follow-up. Each dose delivered 300 ug of mutant IDH1 20-mer peptide subcutaneously with imiquimod. Repertoires were generated with immunoSEQ multiplex PCR, while TCRdb's copy carries only in-frame clones and drops some. The table includes roughly 26,000 clones, approximately 87% detected once. What these receptors recognize is not known. The sample consisted of PBMCs, taken from a glioma patient whose treatment included an IDH1 peptide vaccine. The receptors come from a man aged 25 to 40 with glioma.

This sequence joins TRBV9 and TRBJ2-3; D unclear. CDR3 length equals 14 residues. V was shortened by 0 bases and J by 4 bases, with 9 bases between the two germline ends. Germline V lookup: CDR1 SGDLS, CDR2 YYNGEE. The CDR3 protein is CASSVVSDSDTQYF. The CDR3 region has the DNA TGTGCCAGCAGCGTAGTCTCGGATTCAGATACGCAGTATTTT.

The rearrangement joins TRBV20-1 to TRBJ2-7; TRBD2 matches 9 bases. Per germline, CDR1 DFQATT and CDR2 SNEGSKA (reference sequence). V shed 4 bases, J shed 12 bases, and the junction held 7 bases outside the gene matches. This CDR3 region has 11 residues. The CDR3 is CSATTSGRGYF. As DNA, the CDR3 is TGCAGTGCTACGACTAGCGGACGAGGGTACTTC.

The chain is built from TRBV19 and TRBJ2-7; D tentatively fits TRBD1 or TRBD2 (5 bases each). Trimming took 3 bases from V and 3 from J, leaving 15 bases between them. Germline V gene sequence: CDR1 LNHDA, CDR2 SQIVND (reference sequence). The CDR3 is 15 residues long. CDR3 DNA: TGTGCCAGTAGTATCCGGGGTCAGGGCGACTACGAGCAGTACTTC. Its translation: CASSIRGQGDYEQYF. Combining the CDR3 with reference TRBV19 and TRBJ2-7 gives the whole variable domain DGGITQSPKYLFRKEGQNVTLSCEQNLNHDAMYWYRQDPGQGLRLIYYSQIVNDFQKGDIAEGYSVSREKKESFPLTVTSAQKNPTAFYLCASSIRGQGDYEQYFGPGTRLTVT.

J is TRBJ1-1 and V is TRBV30; D unclear. The germline V gene has CDR1 GTSNPN and CDR2 SVGIG (reference sequence). This CDR3 has 11 residues. Trimming shortened V by 0 bases and J by 1 base, and 0 bases separated the two germline ends. The CDR3 reads CAWSVNTEAFF. CDR3 nucleotide sequence: TGTGCCTGGAGTGTGAACACTGAAGCTTTCTTT.

The chain carries TRBV6-1 and TRBJ1-2, with a tentative D call TRBD1 (5 bases). The CDR3 spans 13 residues. Per germline, CDR1 MNHNS and CDR2 SASEGT. V was cut by 10 bases and J by 7 bases, with 19 bases left in between. CDR3 nucleotide sequence: TGTGCCATGGCAGTTCCAGGGCTTTCTGGCTACACCTTC. This encodes CAMAVPGLSGYTF.